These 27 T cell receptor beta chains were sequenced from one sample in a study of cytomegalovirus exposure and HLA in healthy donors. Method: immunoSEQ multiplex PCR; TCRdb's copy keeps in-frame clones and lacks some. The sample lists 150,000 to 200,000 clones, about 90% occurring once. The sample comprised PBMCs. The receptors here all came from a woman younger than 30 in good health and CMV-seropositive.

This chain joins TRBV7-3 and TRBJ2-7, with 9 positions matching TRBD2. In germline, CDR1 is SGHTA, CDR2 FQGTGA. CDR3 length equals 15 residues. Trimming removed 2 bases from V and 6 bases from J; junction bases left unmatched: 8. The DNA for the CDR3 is TGTGCCAGCAGCTTAGTGGCGGGAGGGCCGGTCGAGCAGTACTTC. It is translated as CASSLVAGGPVEQYF.

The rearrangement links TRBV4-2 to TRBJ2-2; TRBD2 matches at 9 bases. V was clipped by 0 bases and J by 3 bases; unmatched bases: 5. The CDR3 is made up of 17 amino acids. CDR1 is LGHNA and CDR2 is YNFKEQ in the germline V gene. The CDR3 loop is CASSQESRGGDTGELFF. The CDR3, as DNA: TGTGCCAGCAGCCAAGAGTCCCGCGGGGGGGACACCGGGGAGCTGTTTTTT.

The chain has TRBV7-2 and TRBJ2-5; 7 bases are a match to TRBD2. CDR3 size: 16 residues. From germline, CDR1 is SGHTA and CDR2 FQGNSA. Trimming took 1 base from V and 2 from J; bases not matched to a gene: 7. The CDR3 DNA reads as TGTGCCAGCAGCTTAGAGGCCGGGAGGACGCAAGAGACCCAGTACTTC. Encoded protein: CASSLEAGRTQETQYF. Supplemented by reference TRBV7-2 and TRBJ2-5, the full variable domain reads GAGVSQSPSNKVTEKGKDVELRCDPISGHTALYWYRQSLGQGLEFLIYFQGNSAPDKSGLPSDRFSAERTGGSVSTLTIQRTQQEDSAVYLCASSLEAGRTQETQYFGPGTRLLVL.

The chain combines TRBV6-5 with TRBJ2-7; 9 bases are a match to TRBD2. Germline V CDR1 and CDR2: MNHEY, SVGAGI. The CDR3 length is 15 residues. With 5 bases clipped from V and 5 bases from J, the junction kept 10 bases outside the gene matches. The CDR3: CASSGRAGGKDEQYF. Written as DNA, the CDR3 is TGTGCCAGCAGTGGACGAGCGGGAGGCAAGGACGAGCAGTACTTC.

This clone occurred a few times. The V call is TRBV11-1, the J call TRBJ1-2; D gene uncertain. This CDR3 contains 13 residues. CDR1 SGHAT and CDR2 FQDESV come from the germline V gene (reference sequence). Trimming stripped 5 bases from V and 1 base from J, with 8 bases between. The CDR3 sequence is CASSPVLNYGYTF. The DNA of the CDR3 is TGTGCCAGCAGCCCCGTCCTTAACTATGGCTACACCTTC.

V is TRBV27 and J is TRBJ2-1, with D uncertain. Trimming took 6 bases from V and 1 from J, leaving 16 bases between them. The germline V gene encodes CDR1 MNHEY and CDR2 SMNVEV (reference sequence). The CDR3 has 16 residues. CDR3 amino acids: CASSPLSGFSYNEQFF. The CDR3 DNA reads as TGTGCCAGCAGCCCGCTTTCCGGTTTTTCCTACAATGAGCAGTTCTTC.

The CDR3 DNA is TGTGCCAGCAGCTTGGATAGGGGGACTAATGAAAAACTGTTTTTT. Its protein is CASSLDRGTNEKLFF. The rearrangement joins TRBV7-2 to TRBJ1-4; tentatively, D is TRBD1 (6 bases). CDR1 SGHTA and CDR2 FQGNSA come from the germline V gene. This CDR3 comprises 15 residues. The V end lost 3 bases, the J end lost 2 bases, and 10 bases lay between the germline ends.

The CDR3 nucleotides read TGTGCCAGCAGCCAGGGTAGGGGTGAAGCTTTCTTT. Translating it yields CASSQGRGEAFF. The V gene is TRBV7-9, the J gene TRBJ1-1; the D gene is possibly TRBD1 (5 bases). CDR1 is SEHNR and CDR2 is FQNEAQ in the germline V gene (reference sequence). The CDR3 runs 12 residues. V lost 5 bases and J 7 bases, leaving 11 bases between the germline ends. Together with reference TRBV7-9 and TRBJ1-1, the CDR3 gives the full variable domain: DTGVSQNPRHKITKRGQNVTFRCDPISEHNRLYWYRQTLGQGPEFLTYFQNEAQLEKSRLLSDRFSAERPKGSFSTLEIQRTEQGDSAMYLCASSQGRGEAFFGQGTRLTVV.

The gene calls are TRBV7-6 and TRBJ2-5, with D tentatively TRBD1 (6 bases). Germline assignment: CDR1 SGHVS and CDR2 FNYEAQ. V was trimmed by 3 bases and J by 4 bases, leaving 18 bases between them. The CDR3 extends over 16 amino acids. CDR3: CASSLAQGSMGETQYF. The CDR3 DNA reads TGTGCCAGCAGCTTGGCACAGGGCTCTATGGGAGAGACCCAGTACTTC.

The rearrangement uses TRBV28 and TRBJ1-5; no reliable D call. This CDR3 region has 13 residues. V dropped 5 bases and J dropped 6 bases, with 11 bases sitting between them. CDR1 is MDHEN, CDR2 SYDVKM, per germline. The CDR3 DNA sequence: TGTGCCAGCAGTCGCCCAGAGGGTCAGCCCCAGCATTTT. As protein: CASSRPEGQPQHF.

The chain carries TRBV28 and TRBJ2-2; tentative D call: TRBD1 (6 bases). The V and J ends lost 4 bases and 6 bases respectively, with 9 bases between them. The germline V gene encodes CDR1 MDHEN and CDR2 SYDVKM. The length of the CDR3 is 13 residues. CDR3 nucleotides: TGTGCCAGCAGTTCCAGGGGTCCCGGGGAGCTGTTTTTT. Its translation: CASSSRGPGELFF.

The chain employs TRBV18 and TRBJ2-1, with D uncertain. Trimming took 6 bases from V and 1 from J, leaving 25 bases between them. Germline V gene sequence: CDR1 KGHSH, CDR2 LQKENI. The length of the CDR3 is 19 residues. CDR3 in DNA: TGTGCCAGCTCCCACCTTTTACCTTCTCCAGACTTTTCCTACAATGAGCAGTTCTTC. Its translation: CASSHLLPSPDFSYNEQFF. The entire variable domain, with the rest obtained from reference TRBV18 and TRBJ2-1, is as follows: NAGVMQNPRHLVRRRGQEARLRCSPMKGHSHVYWYRQLPEEGLKFMVYLQKENIIDESGMPKERFSAEFPKEGPSILRIQQVVRGDSAAYFCASSHLLPSPDFSYNEQFFGPGTRLTVL.

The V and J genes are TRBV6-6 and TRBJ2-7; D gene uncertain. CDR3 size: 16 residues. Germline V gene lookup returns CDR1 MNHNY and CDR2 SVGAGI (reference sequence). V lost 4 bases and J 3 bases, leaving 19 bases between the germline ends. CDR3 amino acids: CASSSILLNPHYEQYF. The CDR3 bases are TGTGCCAGCAGTTCCATACTTCTTAACCCCCACTACGAGCAGTACTTC.

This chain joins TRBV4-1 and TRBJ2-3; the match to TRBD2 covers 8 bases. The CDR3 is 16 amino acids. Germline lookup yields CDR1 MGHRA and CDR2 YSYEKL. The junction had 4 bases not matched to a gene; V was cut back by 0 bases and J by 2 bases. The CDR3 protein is CASSQDRGGDTDTQYF. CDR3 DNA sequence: TGCGCCAGCAGCCAAGATCGGGGGGGAGACACAGATACGCAGTATTTT.

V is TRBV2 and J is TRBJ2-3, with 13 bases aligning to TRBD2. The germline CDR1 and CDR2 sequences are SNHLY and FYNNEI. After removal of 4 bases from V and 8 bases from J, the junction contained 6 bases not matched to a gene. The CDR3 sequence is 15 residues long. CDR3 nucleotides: TGTGCCAGCAGTGGACTAGCGGGGGGCCAAGGTACGCAGTATTTT. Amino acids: CASSGLAGGQGTQYF.

The DNA of the CDR3 is TGTGCCAGCAGCTTTGGGACAGGGGGGGACACTGAAGCTTTCTTT. It codes for CASSFGTGGDTEAFF. V and J are TRBV5-6 and TRBJ1-1; the match to TRBD1 covers 11 bases. The CDR3 runs 15 residues. The V and J ends lost 2 bases and 3 bases, in that order; junction bases with no gene match: 3. Looked up from germline, CDR1 is SGHDT and CDR2 is YYEEEE.

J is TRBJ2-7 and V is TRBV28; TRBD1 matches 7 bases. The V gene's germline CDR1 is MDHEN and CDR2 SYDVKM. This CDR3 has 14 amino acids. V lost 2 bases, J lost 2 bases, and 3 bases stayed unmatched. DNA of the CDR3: TGTGCCAGCAGTTTACCGACAGGGCCCTACGAGCAGTACTTC. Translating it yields CASSLPTGPYEQYF.

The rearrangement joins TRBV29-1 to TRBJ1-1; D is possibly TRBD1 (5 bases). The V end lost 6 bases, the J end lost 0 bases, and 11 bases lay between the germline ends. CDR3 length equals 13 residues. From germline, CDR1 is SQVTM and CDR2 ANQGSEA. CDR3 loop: CSVYRLMNTEAFF. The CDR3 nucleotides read TGCAGCGTCTACAGGCTCATGAACACTGAAGCTTTCTTT.

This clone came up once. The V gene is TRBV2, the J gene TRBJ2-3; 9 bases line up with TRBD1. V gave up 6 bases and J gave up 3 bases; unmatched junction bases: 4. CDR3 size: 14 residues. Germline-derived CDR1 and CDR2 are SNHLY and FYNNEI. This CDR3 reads CASRPGQGTDTQYF. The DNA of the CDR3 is TGTGCCAGCAGACCGGGACAGGGAACAGATACGCAGTATTTT.

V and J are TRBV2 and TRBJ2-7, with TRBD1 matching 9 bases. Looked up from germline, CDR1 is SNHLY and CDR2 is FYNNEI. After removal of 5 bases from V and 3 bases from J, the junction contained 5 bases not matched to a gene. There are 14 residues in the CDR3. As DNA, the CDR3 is TGTGCCAGCAGTTCAGACAGGGGGGACTACGAGCAGTACTTC. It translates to CASSSDRGDYEQYF. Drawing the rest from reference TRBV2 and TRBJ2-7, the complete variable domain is EPEVTQTPSHQVTQMGQEVILRCVPISNHLYFYWYRQILGQKVEFLVSFYNNEISEKSEIFDDQFSVERPDGSNFTLKIRSTKLEDSAMYFCASSSDRGDYEQYFGPGTRLTVT.

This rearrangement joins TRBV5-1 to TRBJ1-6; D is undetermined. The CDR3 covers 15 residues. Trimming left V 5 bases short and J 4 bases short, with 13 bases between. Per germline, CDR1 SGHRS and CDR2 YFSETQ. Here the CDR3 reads CASRTESFYNSPLHF. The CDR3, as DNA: TGCGCCAGCAGAACCGAGAGCTTTTATAATTCACCCCTCCACTTT.

CDR3 amino acids: CASSRDRVSYGYTF. CDR3 DNA: TGTGCCAGCAGTAGAGACAGGGTTAGCTATGGCTACACCTTC. The genes are TRBV27 and TRBJ1-2, with TRBD1 matching 7 bases. This CDR3 has 14 residues. The germline V gene has CDR1 MNHEY and CDR2 SMNVEV (reference sequence). J was trimmed by 4 bases and V by 5 bases; bases with no gene match: 7.

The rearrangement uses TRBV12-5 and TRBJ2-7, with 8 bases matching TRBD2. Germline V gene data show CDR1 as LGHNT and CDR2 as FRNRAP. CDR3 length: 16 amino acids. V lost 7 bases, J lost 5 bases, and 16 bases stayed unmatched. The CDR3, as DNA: TGTGCTAGTGCTTCAGGAAAGGGGACTAGAGGGCACGAGCAGTACTTC. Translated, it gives CASASGKGTRGHEQYF.

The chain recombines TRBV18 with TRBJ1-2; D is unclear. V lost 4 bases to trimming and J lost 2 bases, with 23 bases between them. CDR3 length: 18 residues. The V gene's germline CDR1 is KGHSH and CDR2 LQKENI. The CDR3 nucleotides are TGTGCCAGCTCACGCCTAGAAGCCCGTGGGAGGGCAAACTATGGCTACACCTTC. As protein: CASSRLEARGRANYGYTF.

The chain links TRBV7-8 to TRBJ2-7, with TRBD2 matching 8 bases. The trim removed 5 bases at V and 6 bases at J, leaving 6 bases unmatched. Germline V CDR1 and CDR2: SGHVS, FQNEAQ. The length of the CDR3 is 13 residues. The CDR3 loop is CASSPLTSGEQYF. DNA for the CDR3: TGTGCCAGCAGCCCGCTTACTAGCGGCGAGCAGTACTTC.

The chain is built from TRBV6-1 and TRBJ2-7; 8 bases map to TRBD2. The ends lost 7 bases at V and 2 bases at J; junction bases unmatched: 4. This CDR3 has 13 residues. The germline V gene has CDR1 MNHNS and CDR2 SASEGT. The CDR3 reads CASMNGGAYEQYF. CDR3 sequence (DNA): TGTGCCAGCATGAACGGGGGGGCCTACGAGCAGTACTTC.

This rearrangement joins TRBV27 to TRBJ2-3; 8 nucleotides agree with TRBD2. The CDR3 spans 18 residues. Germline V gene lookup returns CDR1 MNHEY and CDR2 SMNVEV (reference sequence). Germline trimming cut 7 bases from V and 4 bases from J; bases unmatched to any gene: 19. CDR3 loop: CASKGSWGVSGVSDTQYF. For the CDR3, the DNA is TGTGCCAGCAAGGGGTCTTGGGGGGTTAGCGGGGTGTCAGATACGCAGTATTTT.